This TCR beta chain is drawn from a study of identical twins. Study-wide findings and caveats: Twin pairs' shared out-of-frame alpha sequences were enriched in low generation probability.

This clonotype occurred once. Its specificity is unknown. TCRdb reprocessed the 5' RACE reads via MiXCR and lists one record per CDR3 protein. The table records about 520,000 distinct CDR3 sequences, 20% to 25% of them present only once. The CDR3 is 14 amino acids. Trimming took 1 base from V and 6 from J, leaving 16 bases between them. Germline CDR1 DFQATT, CDR2 SNEGSKA (reference sequence). These data were likewise used in another study, on T cells expressing NK-cell markers. That work states: Top CD8+ clonotypes included the dominant CD3+CD56+NKG2C+ clonotypes in 5 or 6 donors. Topping the CD3+CD56-NKG2C+ fraction as well were these clonotypes, in a handful of donors.

The chain links TRBV20-1 to TRBJ2-7; D may be TRBD2 (6 bases). The source material was CD4+ T cells sorted from blood. The TCR comes from a woman aged 18-29 years in good health. The CDR3 DNA reads TGCAGTGCTAGAGGGAGGGAAAGGGTGGGCGAGCAGTACTTC. This gives the protein CSARGRERVGEQYF.